The source of this T cell receptor (beta chain) is a study of T cell repertoires in cytomegalovirus infection. At the level of the study: CMV epitopes in the study were HLA-C-restricted (recently identified) and HLA-B-restricted (well studied). CMV infection together with matching HLA type was indicated by public TCR beta signatures.

This clonotype has more than one count but fewer than ten. The antigen remains undetermined. The V end was cut by 3 bases, the J end by 3 bases, with 9 bases between. This CDR3 region has 13 residues. Study outcomes and limitations: HLA-C-restricted CMV clonotypes gave the most frequent clonotype in two of eight donors.

TCRdb analysed the reads with MiXCR anew, one entry per CDR3 protein. The data contain 150,000 to 200,000 distinct CDR3 sequences, less than 25% of them singletons. The clonotype comes from a human donor in good health (CMV status not recorded). Some clones in this sample may be carry-over from other donors' samples. This chain connects TRBV12-3 or TRBV12-4 to TRBJ2-7; TRBD1 or TRBD2 may be the D gene (5 bases each). The sample was CD8+ T cells from cultured PBMCs, taken from culture after CMV antigen stimulation. The CDR3 region has the DNA TGTGCCAGCAGTTTCGGGGCCTACTACGAGCAGTACTTC. Its protein product is CASSFGAYYEQYF.